This T cell receptor beta chain was retrieved from a study of blood T cell repertoires in COVID-19. Across the study: Material from acute and convalescent COVID-19 was sourced from the United States, Italy and Spain. Nucleic acid was either cDNA or gDNA, and it came from T cells, B-cell-depleted T cells, or PBMCs.

V shed 2 bases and J shed 5 bases, with 14 bases lying between them. The V gene's germline CDR1 is SGHRS and CDR2 YFSETQ. CDR3 size: 14 residues. Clones were sequenced by immunoSEQ multiplex PCR, and TCRdb holds only the in-frame ones, with some missing. The sample contains 20,000 to 25,000 clones, around 85% of which appear only once. The gene calls are TRBV5-1 and TRBJ2-7; D not certain. The material sequenced was peripheral blood. The TCR was taken from a human donor with active COVID-19. The donor label of this sample is uncertain. CDR3: CASSLVASPHEQYF. The DNA of the CDR3 is TGCGCCAGCAGCTTAGTAGCATCCCCCCACGAGCAGTACTTC.